The clone carrying this T cell receptor (beta chain) was seen many times. Its antigen is not known. This entry comes from a study of T cells after yellow fever vaccination. Study-wide points: The study re-detected most primary-vaccination clones after the booster (96% CD4, around 90% CD8).

TCRdb fed the 5' RACE reads into MiXCR, producing one record per CDR3 protein. The data hold 170,000 or so distinct CDR3 sequences, with approximately 6.2% observed a single time. CDR1 SGHRS and CDR2 YFSETQ come from the germline V gene. The CDR3 runs 15 residues. The V and J ends lost 0 bases and 1 base respectively, with 10 bases between them. The sample consisted of CD4+ T cells sorted from PBMCs, taken on the day of the first yellow fever vaccination. The chain combines TRBV5-1 with TRBJ1-1, with D uncertain. The receptor's source is a man aged 18 to 30 who received the YFV17D yellow fever vaccine. The CDR3 loop reads CASSLGLGKNTEAFF. CDR3 in DNA: TGCGCCAGCAGCTTGGGCCTCGGAAAGAACACTGAAGCTTTCTTT.